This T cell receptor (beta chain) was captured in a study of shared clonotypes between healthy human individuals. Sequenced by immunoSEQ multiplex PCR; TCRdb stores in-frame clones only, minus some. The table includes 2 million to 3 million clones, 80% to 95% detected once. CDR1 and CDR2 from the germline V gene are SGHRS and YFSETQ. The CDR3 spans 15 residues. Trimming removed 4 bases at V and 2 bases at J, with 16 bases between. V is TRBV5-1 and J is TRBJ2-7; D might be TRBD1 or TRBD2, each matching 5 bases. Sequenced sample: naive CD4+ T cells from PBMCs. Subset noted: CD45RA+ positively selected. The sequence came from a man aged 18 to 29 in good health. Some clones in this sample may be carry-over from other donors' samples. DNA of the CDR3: TGCGCCAGCAGCCTCGGGACCCAAGGCCCCTACGAGCAGTACTTC. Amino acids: CASSLGTQGPYEQYF.